A selection of T cell receptor beta chains follows, all from one sample in a study of human T cells and chemical hapten exposure. Each CDR3 protein is one row after TCRdb ran MiXCR on the RACE reads. The table shows roughly 100,000 distinct CDR3 sequences, with less than 14% occurring only once. The sequencing here drew on whole blood, taken in connection with sensitization to the hapten diphenylcyclopropenone (DPC). These receptors originate from a woman aged 60 to 75 with alopecia areata. Some clones in this sample may be carry-over from other donors' samples. The CDR3 runs from the conserved cysteine through the conserved F or W. A D gene is named only where the DNA matches it firmly. Only part of the rows carry a size: once, few, many, or a class if the clone is expanded.

TRBJ2-3 17 few NA TRBV7-9 TGTGCCAGCGCCACCGACAGTAGCGAGAGGAAGGGAGATACGCAGTATTTT CASATDSSERKGDTQYF
TRBJ2-3 15 few TRBD1 TRBV5-1 TGCGCCAGCAGCTTGGGTCAGGGGGCCGCAGATACGCAGTATTTT CASSLGQGAADTQYF
TRBJ2-7 16 many TRBD2 TRBV7-2 TGTGCCAGCAGCTTCGTAGCGGGGGGGAGCTCCTACGAGCAGTACTTC CASSFVAGGSSYEQYF
TRBJ1-5 15 NA NA TRBV6-2/TRBV6-3 TGTGCCAGCAGTTACTGGGCTAGGGGCAATCAGCCCCAGCATTTT CASSYWARGNQPQHF
TRBJ1-2 11 NA NA TRBV2 TGTGCCAGCAGTGGTCCCTATGGCTACACCTTC CASSGPYGYTF
TRBJ2-6 16 NA NA TRBV20-1 TGCAGTGCCAGACAAGTGTTTTTCTCTGGGGCCAACGTCCTGACTTTC CSARQVFFSGANVLTF
TRBJ2-2 15 NA TRBD1 TRBV2 TGTGCCAGCAGGCCTTCAAATACAGGGGACGGGGAGCTGTTTTTT CASRPSNTGDGELFF
TRBJ1-5 13 NA NA TRBV20-1 TGCAGTGCTAGACAGGACCCCAATCAGCCCCAGCATTTT CSARQDPNQPQHF
TRBJ2-7 14 many NA TRBV6-6 TGTGCCAGCAGTCAGCCCGGGGGCGCGTACGAGCAGTACTTC CASSQPGGAYEQYF
TRBJ1-2 15 NA NA TRBV20-1 TGCAGTGCTAGAGTTGAGGGCAGAAAGAACTATGGCTACACCTTC CSARVEGRKNYGYTF
TRBJ2-7 16 many TRBD1 TRBV7-8 TGTGCCAGCAGCTTAGAAAGCCGGGACAGGGGACACGAGCAGTACTTC CASSLESRDRGHEQYF
TRBJ1-2 15 few TRBD1 TRBV5-1 TGCGCCAGCAGATCCACGGCAGGGGGCGCGGACGGCTACACCTTC CASRSTAGGADGYTF
TRBJ2-7 13 once NA TRBV20-1 TGCAGTGCTAGCGGGGGGCCTTCCTACGAGCAGTACTTC CSASGGPSYEQYF
TRBJ2-3 14 few TRBD2 TRBV3-1 TGTGCCAGCAGGACTAGCGGGGGTTCGGGGGCGCAGTATTTT CASRTSGGSGAQYF
TRBJ2-3 16 NA NA TRBV5-1 TGCGCCAGCAGCTTGGAAGGACAGATCTGGGCAGATACGCAGTATTTT CASSLEGQIWADTQYF
TRBJ2-2 11 many NA TRBV20-1 TGCAGTGCTAGGCAGGGGCGGGAGCTGTTTTTT CSARQGRELFF
TRBJ2-2 14 many TRBD1 TRBV29-1 TGCAGCGTCCTTGACAGGGGGTACACCGGGGAGCTGTTTTTT CSVLDRGYTGELFF
TRBJ1-1 12 few NA TRBV29-1 TGCAGCGCGGGACACATGAACACTGAAGCTTTCTTT CSAGHMNTEAFF
TRBJ2-1 16 NA TRBD2 TRBV5-1 TGCGCCAGCAGCTGGATAGCGGGGGGGCTGGACAATGAGCAGTTCTTC CASSWIAGGLDNEQFF
TRBJ1-2 13 NA NA TRBV30 TGTGCCTGGAGTGTACTGACAGAGGGGGGCTACACCTTC CAWSVLTEGGYTF
TRBJ2-3 20 many TRBD2 TRBV4-1 TGCGCCAGCAGCCAAGATGCCTCTAGCGGGCGATATGCTAGCACAGATACGCAGTATTTT CASSQDASSGRYASTDTQYF
TRBJ2-3 15 many TRBD1 TRBV29-1 TGCAGCGTTGAAACCTGGGACAGGGAAGAAGATACGCAGTATTTT CSVETWDREEDTQYF
TRBJ2-7 14 few NA TRBV7-2 TGTGCCAGCAGCTTACTACCGACAAACTACGAGCAGTACTTC CASSLLPTNYEQYF
TRBJ2-2 14 many NA TRBV7-2 TGTGCCAGCAGCTTATTTCGTCCGAACGGGGAGCTGTTTTTT CASSLFRPNGELFF
TRBJ2-7 12 NA NA TRBV11-1 TGTGCCAGCAGCTTGCAGACATGGAAGCAGTACTTC CASSLQTWKQYF
TRBJ1-1 11 many NA TRBV5-4 TGTGCCAGCAGCGTGAACACTGAAGCTTTCTTT CASSVNTEAFF
TRBJ1-1 13 many NA TRBV18 TGTGCCAGCTCAGAGTTTTCTGTGTCTGAAGCTTTCTTT CASSEFSVSEAFF
TRBJ2-2 15 NA NA TRBV7-7 TGTGCTAGCAGTTTACAGGGTTCGAACACCGGGGAGCTGTTTTTT CASSLQGSNTGELFF
TRBJ2-3 16 many TRBD2 TRBV5-6 TGTGCCAGCAGTTTGACTAGCGGGGCGAACACAGATACGCAGTATTTT CASSLTSGANTDTQYF
TRBJ2-7 14 NA TRBD2 TRBV19 TGTGCCAGTGGTGCCGGGACTAGTTTACACGAGCAGTACTTC CASGAGTSLHEQYF
TRBJ2-2 13 few NA TRBV20-1 TGCAGTGCTAGAGTGGCAACGGCCGGGGAGCTGTTTTTT CSARVATAGELFF
TRBJ1-2 14 NA NA TRBV19 TGTGCCAGTAGACCTACAGGGAACAACTATGGCTACACCTTC CASRPTGNNYGYTF
TRBJ2-3 14 many TRBD2 TRBV4-1 TGCGCCAGCAGCCTGATGACTAGCCAAGATACGCAGTATTTT CASSLMTSQDTQYF
TRBJ1-4 14 few NA TRBV5-1 TGCGCCAGCAGTTCCGCTGCAACTAATGAAAAACTGTTTTTT CASSSAATNEKLFF
TRBJ2-6 16 few NA TRBV3-1 TGTGCCAGCAGCCGACTCCAGGTCTCCGGGGCCAACGTCCTGACTTTC CASSRLQVSGANVLTF
TRBJ1-2 15 many NA TRBV7-2 TGTGCCAGCAGCTCTCTGGACGGAGGCCTATATGGCTACACCTTC CASSSLDGGLYGYTF
TRBJ2-5 15 few NA TRBV11-2 TGTGCCAGCAGCGCGAAGGGGACGATACAAGAGACCCAGTACTTC CASSAKGTIQETQYF
TRBJ2-1 15 many TRBD2 TRBV5-1 TGCGCCAGCAGCTTGAGGACTAGCGGGGACAATGAGCAGTTCTTC CASSLRTSGDNEQFF
TRBJ2-5 14 NA TRBD1 TRBV7-9 TGTGCCAGCAGTTCAGGGACAGGGAGAGAGACCCAGTACTTC CASSSGTGRETQYF
TRBJ2-5 14 few NA TRBV29-1 TGCGCAAGCCCGACACTCCAGGGCCAAGAGACCCAGTACTTC CASPTLQGQETQYF
TRBJ2-3 15 few NA TRBV18 TGTGCCAGCTCACCACTTGCAGGGAGTCCAGATACGCAGTATTTT CASSPLAGSPDTQYF
TRBJ1-6 14 NA NA TRBV6-5 TGTGCCAGCAGTTACTCGTGGCAGTCCTCACCCCTCCACTTT CASSYSWQSSPLHF
TRBJ2-3 16 many NA TRBV19 TGTGCCAGTAGTATAGAGGCTCGGCCTAGCACAGATACGCAGTATTTT CASSIEARPSTDTQYF
TRBJ1-1 15 many TRBD1 TRBV6-5 TGTGCCAGCAGTTACAGCAGGACAGGGAATGTTGAAGCTTTCTTT CASSYSRTGNVEAFF
TRBJ1-1 13 many NA TRBV5-5 TGTGCCAGCAGCAGGGTTTTCGGAACTGAAGCTTTCTTT CASSRVFGTEAFF
TRBJ1-5 15 NA NA TRBV19 TGTGCCAGTAGTCCCCTGGGGGGCGAACGTCAGCCCCAGCATTTT CASSPLGGERQPQHF
TRBJ1-5 13 many NA TRBV7-2 TGTGCCAGCAGCTTACAGCGGAGTCAGCCCCAGCATTTT CASSLQRSQPQHF
TRBJ2-7 17 NA TRBD2 TRBV7-9 TGTGCCAGCAGCGGCGGGGGAACAGCGGGGAGCTCCTACGAGCAGTACTTC CASSGGGTAGSSYEQYF